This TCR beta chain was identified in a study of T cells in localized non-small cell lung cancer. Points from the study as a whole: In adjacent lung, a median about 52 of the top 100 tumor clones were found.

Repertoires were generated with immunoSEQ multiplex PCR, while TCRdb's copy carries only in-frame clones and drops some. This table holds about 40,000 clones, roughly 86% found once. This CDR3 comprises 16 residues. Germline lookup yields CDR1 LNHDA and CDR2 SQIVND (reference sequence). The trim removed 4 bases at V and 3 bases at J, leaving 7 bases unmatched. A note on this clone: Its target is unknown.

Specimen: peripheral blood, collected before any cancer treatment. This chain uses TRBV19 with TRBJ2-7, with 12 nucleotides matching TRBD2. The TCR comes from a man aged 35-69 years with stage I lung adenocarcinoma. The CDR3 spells CASSTRLAGDGYEQYF. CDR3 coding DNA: TGTGCCAGTAGTACACGACTAGCGGGAGATGGCTACGAGCAGTACTTC.